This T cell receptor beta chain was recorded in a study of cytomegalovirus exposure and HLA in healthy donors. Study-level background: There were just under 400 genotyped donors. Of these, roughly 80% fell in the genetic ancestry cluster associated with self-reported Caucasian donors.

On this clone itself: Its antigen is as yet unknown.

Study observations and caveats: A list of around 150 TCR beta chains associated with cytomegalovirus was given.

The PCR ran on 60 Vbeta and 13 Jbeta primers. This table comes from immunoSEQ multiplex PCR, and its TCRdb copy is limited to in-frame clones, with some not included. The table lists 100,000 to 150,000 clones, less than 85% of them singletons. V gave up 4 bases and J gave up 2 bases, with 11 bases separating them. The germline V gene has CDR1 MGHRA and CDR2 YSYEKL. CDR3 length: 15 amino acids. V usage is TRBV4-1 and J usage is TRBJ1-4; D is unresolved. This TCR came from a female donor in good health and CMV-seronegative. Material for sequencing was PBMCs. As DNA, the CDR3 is TGCGCCAGCAGCCGACTCCGGGAGACTAATGAAAAACTGTTTTTT. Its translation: CASSRLRETNEKLFF.